The T cell receptor (beta chain) under discussion was sequenced for a study of cytomegalovirus exposure and HLA in healthy donors. Study observations and caveats: In a later analysis, parvovirus B19, influenza, CMV and Epstein-Barr virus appeared linked to several top co-occurrence clusters. A later analysis found most CMV-associated TCR beta chains apparently HLA-restricted. Previous analysis showed most TCR beta V segments were productive about 90% or about 30% of the time.

The CDR3 is 14 amino acids. Trimming removed 5 bases at V and 7 bases at J, with 15 bases between. CDR1 and CDR2 from the germline V gene are MNHNS and SASEGT. The primer mix had 60 Vbeta and 13 Jbeta primers. Only in-frame clones appear in the TCRdb table, and some are missing; sequencing was by immunoSEQ multiplex PCR. Of around 91,000 clones listed, roughly 80% are singletons. Of note for this clone: Its antigen is not identified.

Specimen: PBMCs. This receptor was identified in a man between 18 and 35 years old in good health and CMV-seronegative. V gene TRBV6-1 combines with J gene TRBJ1-5; maybe TRBD1 (6 bases). The CDR3 nucleotides read TGTGCCAGCAGTCCTATGTGGGGGCGGCAGCCCCAGCATTTT. Amino acid sequence: CASSPMWGRQPQHF.